This TCR beta chain was obtained from a study of blood T cell repertoires in COVID-19 (dated by TCRdb to 2020 to 2021). Concerning the study at large: Collaborator samples came from the United States, Italy and Spain and covered acute and convalescent phases of COVID-19. Nearly every sample came with metadata listing a de-identified subject ID, COVID-19 status, age in years and sex. The material from the prospective study consisted of cDNA or gDNA derived from T cells, B-cell-depleted T cells, or PBMCs. The repertoires were made available in a free public database intended to serve as a resource for research on the immune response to SARS-CoV-2. Where HLA class I and class II types were available, the types were taken from metadata supplied by the sample provider, not from assay-based typing. The dataset comprised deeply sampled blood TCRbeta repertoires from subjects exposed to, actively infected with, or recovered from COVID-19. The samples were drawn from two sources: the first 160 participants of the ongoing ImmuneRACE study, and 1,200 or so subjects contributed by 6 global collaborators.

TCRbeta CDR3 regions were amplified from genomic DNA using the immunoSEQ Assay, a bias-controlled multiplex PCR. Processing in the source paper ran as follows. Within the assay, amplification of reference gene primers was used to estimate how many nucleated cells each sample contained. To quantify the absolute abundance of each unique TCRbeta CDR3 rearrangement, sequence reads were collapsed and filtered. For each sample, productive Simpson clonality was calculated as the square root of Simpson's diversity index across productive rearrangements. Here the immuneACCESS table is served through TCRdb, limited to in-frame sequences with V and J called. Missing clones are a known gap in these copies; in checked studies unresolved V genes cover under half, and the rest lacks a known reason. V and J calls and clone size come straight from that table; D and trimming were deduced from the DNA. In all, the sample holds about 200,000 clones, and 81% of those were seen once. The ten largest clonotypes hold roughly 7.9% of the sample.

Overall results and qualifications from the work: The quantity of clinical and demographic metadata differed by source and by participant and was supplied without curation.

Collaborating institutions collected whole blood in K2EDTA tubes following their own protocols. For TCRbeta analysis, collaborator samples were shipped as frozen whole blood, as isolated PBMCs, or as DNA extracted from either sample type. About this clone itself: The specificity of this receptor is unknown. No clone much larger than this one lies a single base away; base qualities are absent.

The V end gives up 2 bases and the J end 6 bases, leaving 3 bases in the junction not matched to a gene. Reading from cysteine to phenylalanine, the CDR3 counts 14 amino acids. The retained sequence is limited to the CDR3, 42 bases, with the frame set at the first base. According to the germline V gene, CDR1 reads MNHNS and CDR2 reads SASEGT. The clonotype comes from a woman aged 80 or over with acute or convalescent COVID-19. Sequencing input: peripheral blood. The chain links TRBV6-1 with TRBJ2-2, and TRBD2 aligns with 7 junction nucleotides. The CDR3 protein: CASSERGRAGELFF. In nucleotide form, the sequence is TGTGCCAGCAGTGAACGGGGGAGGGCCGGGGAGCTGTTTTTT.